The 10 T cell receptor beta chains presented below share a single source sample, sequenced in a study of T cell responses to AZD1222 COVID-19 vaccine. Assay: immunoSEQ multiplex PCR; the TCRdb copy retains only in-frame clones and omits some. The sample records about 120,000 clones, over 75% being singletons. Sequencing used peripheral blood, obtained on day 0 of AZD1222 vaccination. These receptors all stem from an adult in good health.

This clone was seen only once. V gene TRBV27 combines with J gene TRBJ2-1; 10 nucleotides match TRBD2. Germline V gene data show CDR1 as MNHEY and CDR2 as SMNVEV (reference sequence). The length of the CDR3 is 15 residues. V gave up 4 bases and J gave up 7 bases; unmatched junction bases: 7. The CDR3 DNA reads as TGTGCCAGCAGTTCCCTGGCTAGCGGGAGAAATGAGCAGTTCTTC. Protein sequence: CASSSLASGRNEQFF.

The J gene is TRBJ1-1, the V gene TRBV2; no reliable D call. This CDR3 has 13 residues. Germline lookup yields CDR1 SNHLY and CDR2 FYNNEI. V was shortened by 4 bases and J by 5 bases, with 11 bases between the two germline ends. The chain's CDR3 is CASSVKTVTEAFF. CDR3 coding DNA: TGTGCCAGCAGTGTAAAGACCGTAACTGAAGCTTTCTTT.

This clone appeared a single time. The CDR3 region has the DNA TGTGCCAGCAGCCAAGTGCAGGGTACTGAAGCTTTCTTT. Amino acid sequence: CASSQVQGTEAFF. This chain uses TRBV3-1 (or the pseudogene TRBV3-2) with TRBJ1-1; D might be TRBD1 (5 bases). V dropped 1 base and J dropped 5 bases, with 8 bases sitting between them. The CDR3 sequence is 13 residues long. Germline V gene sequence: CDR1 LGHDT, CDR2 YNNKEL (reference sequence).

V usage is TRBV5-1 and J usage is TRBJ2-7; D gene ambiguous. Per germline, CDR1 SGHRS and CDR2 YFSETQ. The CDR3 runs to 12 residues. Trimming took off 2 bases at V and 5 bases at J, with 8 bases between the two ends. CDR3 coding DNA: TGCGCCAGCAGCTTAGCAGGAAACGAGCAGTACTTC. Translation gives CASSLAGNEQYF.

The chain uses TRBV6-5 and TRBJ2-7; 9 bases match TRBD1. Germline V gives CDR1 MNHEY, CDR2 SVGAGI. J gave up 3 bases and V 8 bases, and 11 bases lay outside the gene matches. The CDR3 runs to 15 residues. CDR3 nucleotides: TGTGCCAGCGGACAGGGACAGGGTGAAAACTACGAGCAGTACTTC. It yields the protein CASGQGQGENYEQYF.

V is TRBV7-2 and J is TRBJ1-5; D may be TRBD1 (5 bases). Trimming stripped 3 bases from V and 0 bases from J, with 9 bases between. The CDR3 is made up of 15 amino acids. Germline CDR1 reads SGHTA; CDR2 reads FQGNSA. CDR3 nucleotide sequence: TGTGCCAGCAGCTTGGTGGGGGATAGCAATCAGCCCCAGCATTTT. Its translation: CASSLVGDSNQPQHF.

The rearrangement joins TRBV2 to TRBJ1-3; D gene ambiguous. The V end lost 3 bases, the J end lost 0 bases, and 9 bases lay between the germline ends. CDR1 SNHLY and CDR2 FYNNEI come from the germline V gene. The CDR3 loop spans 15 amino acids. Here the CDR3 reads CASSDGEASGNTIYF. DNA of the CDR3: TGTGCCAGCAGTGACGGTGAGGCCTCTGGAAACACCATATATTTT.

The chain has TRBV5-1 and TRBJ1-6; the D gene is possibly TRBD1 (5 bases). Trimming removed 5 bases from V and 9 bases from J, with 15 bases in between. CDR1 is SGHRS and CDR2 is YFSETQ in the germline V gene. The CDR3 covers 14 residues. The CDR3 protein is CASSTGGGRSPLHF. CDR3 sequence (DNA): TGCGCCAGCAGTACCGGGGGTGGTCGTTCACCCCTCCACTTT.

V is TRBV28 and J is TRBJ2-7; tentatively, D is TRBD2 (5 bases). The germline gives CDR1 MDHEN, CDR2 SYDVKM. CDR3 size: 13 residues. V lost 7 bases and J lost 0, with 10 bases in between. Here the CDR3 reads CASTPGNSYEQYF. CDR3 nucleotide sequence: TGTGCCAGCACCCCGGGGAACTCCTACGAGCAGTACTTC.

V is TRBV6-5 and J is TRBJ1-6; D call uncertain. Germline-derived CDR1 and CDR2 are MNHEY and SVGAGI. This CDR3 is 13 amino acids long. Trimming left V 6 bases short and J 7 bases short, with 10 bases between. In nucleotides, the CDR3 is TGTGCCAGCAGGGGCAGCCGGAATTCACCCCTCCACTTT. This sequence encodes CASRGSRNSPLHF.